These T cell receptor beta chains were read from a single sample in a study of T cells in Graves' hyperthyroidism and ophthalmopathy. TCRdb re-derived calls from the multiplex PCR reads in MiXCR, one entry per CDR3 protein. This sample carries fewer than 650,000 distinct CDR3 sequences, 13% to 15% of them seen once, and the ten largest clones take over 6%. The sequencing input was blood. The source of these receptors is a woman aged 18-30 years with Graves' ophthalmopathy. CDR3s include the opening cysteine and the closing phenylalanine or tryptophan. A D gene is named only where the DNA matches it firmly. The size field is filled for only some rows; it gives once, few, many or a size class.

many,TRBV6-1,NA,TRBJ2-5,TGTGCCAGCAGCCCAACCCTGCACCCCGCGGGGTACTTC,CASSPTLHPAGYF
NA,TRBV12-3/TRBV12-4,NA,TRBJ2-5,TGTGCCAGCAGTTGGGATGAAGAGACCCAGTACTTC,CASSWDEETQYF
many,TRBV12-3/TRBV12-4,NA,TRBJ2-5,TGTGCCAGCAGTCCGGGACTCCCCCTCCAAGAGACCCAGTACTTC,CASSPGLPLQETQYF
few,TRBV6-2/TRBV6-3,TRBD1,TRBJ1-3,TGTGCCAGCAGTTACACAGGGACAGCGGATAGAAACACCATATATTTT,CASSYTGTADRNTIYF
few,TRBV20-1,TRBD2,TRBJ2-4,TGCAGTGCCTCAGGGACTAGCGGATCAAACATTCAGTACTTC,CSASGTSGSNIQYF
many,TRBV7-2,TRBD2,TRBJ2-7,TGTGCCAGCAGCTTAAGTAGGTGGGAGGGGACCATCTACGAGCAGTACTTC,CASSLSRWEGTIYEQYF
NA,TRBV7-9,TRBD1,TRBJ2-6,TGTGCCGGCAGCTTCCCTCCGGGACAGGGTCGATCTGGGGCCAACGTCCTGACTTTC,CAGSFPPGQGRSGANVLTF
NA,TRBV19,NA,TRBJ2-7,TGTGCCAGTAGTATGGGTAGGGGATCCTACGAGCAGTACTTC,CASSMGRGSYEQYF
few,TRBV6-1,NA,TRBJ1-1,TGTGCCAGCAGCCCCCTCTCGGAGTTGAACACTGAAGCTTTCTTT,CASSPLSELNTEAFF
few,TRBV6-4,TRBD1,TRBJ1-2,TGTGTGACACCACTTAGGGACAGGGATTTCTATGGCTACACCTTC,CVTPLRDRDFYGYTF
few,TRBV29-1,NA,TRBJ1-3,TGCAGCGTTGAAAAGGGCTCTGGAAACACCATATATTTT,CSVEKGSGNTIYF
few,TRBV16,NA,TRBJ1-4,TGTGCCAGCAGCCAATCCAGGGGCTCTAATGAAAAACTGTTTTTT,CASSQSRGSNEKLFF
many,TRBV6-5,TRBD2,TRBJ2-3,TGTGCCAGCAGTTACTCACTACTAGCGGGAGGCACAGATACGCAGTATTTT,CASSYSLLAGGTDTQYF
many,TRBV2,NA,TRBJ1-5,TGTGCCAGCACTCACGACAGACCGAGCAATCAGCCCCAGCATTTT,CASTHDRPSNQPQHF
many,TRBV6-1,NA,TRBJ2-1,TGTGCCAGCAGCCCCGGGCCGACCTCCTACAATGAGCAGTTCTTC,CASSPGPTSYNEQFF
many,TRBV30,NA,TRBJ2-3,TGTGCCTGGAGTACGGGGACCTACACAGATACGCAGTATTTT,CAWSTGTYTDTQYF
few,TRBV28,NA,TRBJ1-3,TGTGCCAGCATCCCAGGGTTAGCTGGAAACACCATATATTTT,CASIPGLAGNTIYF
NA,TRBV18,NA,TRBJ1-5,TGTGCCAGCTCACCACCGAGTAGAGAGAATCAGCCCCAGCATTTT,CASSPPSRENQPQHF
NA,TRBV5-8,TRBD1,TRBJ1-2,TGTGCCAGCAGCGGATGGACAGGGGTGAGGGCTGACTATGGCTACACCTTC,CASSGWTGVRADYGYTF